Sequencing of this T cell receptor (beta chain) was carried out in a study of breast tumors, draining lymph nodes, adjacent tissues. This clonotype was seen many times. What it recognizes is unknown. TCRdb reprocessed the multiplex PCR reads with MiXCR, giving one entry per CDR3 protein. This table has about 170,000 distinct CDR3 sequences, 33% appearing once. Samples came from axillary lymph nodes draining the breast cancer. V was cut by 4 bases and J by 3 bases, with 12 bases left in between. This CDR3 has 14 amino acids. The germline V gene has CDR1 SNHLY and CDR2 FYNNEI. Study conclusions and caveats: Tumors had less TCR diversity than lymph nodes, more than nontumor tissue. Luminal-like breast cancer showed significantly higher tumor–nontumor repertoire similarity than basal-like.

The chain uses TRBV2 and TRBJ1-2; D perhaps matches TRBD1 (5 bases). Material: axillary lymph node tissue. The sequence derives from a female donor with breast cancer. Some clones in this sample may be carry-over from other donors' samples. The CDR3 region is CASSGGGSYYGYTF. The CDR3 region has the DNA TGTGCCAGCAGTGGCGGGGGGTCTTACTATGGCTACACCTTC.